These 23 T cell receptor beta chains share one sample of origin, sequenced in a study of low-dose radiotherapy and immunotherapy resistance in tumors. Time point denoted: after trial treatment. Indicated treatment: LDRT plus nivolumab, ipilimumab, low-dose cyclophosphamide and aspirin (RACIN trial). TRAV- and TRBV-specific primers primed first-strand cDNA, covering alpha and beta chains. Amplification of TCRs used a constant-region primer and V-primer adapter for roughly 20 PCR cycles. TCRdb called the reads again in MiXCR, with one record for every CDR3 protein. Counted here are tens of thousands of distinct CDR3 sequences, 20% to 25% occurring once; the ten biggest clones make up around 13%. The material sequenced was PBMCs, taken after low-dose radiotherapy plus immunotherapy. Source of these receptors: a female donor with ovarian cancer.

This clonotype was observed many times. This rearrangement joins TRBV20-1 to TRBJ1-5; possible D gene TRBD1, 6 bases. The CDR3 sequence is 15 residues long. Germline V CDR1 and CDR2: DFQATT, SNEGSKA (reference sequence). Trimming shortened V by 0 bases and J by 2 bases, and 11 bases separated the two germline ends. The CDR3 DNA sequence: TGCAGTGCTAGAGATCCAGGGGCCGGCAATCAGCCCCAGCATTTT. Translation: CSARDPGAGNQPQHF.

This clonotype was counted at least ten times. The chain joins TRBV20-1 to TRBJ1-5; 7 nucleotides match TRBD1. Germline CDR1 DFQATT, CDR2 SNEGSKA (reference sequence). The CDR3 has 17 residues. J was trimmed by 0 bases and V by 0 bases; bases with no gene match: 8. CDR3 in amino acids: CSARESTGFYSNQPQHF. The CDR3 DNA reads TGCAGTGCTAGAGAATCGACAGGGTTTTATAGCAATCAGCCCCAGCATTTT.

The sample holds a few counts of this clonotype. The gene calls are TRBV28 and TRBJ2-1; D may be TRBD2 (6 bases). Germline V gives CDR1 MDHEN, CDR2 SYDVKM. V dropped 3 bases and J dropped 9 bases, with 12 bases sitting between them. The CDR3 is 13 residues long. The chain's CDR3 is CASSFAGPREQFF. CDR3 coding DNA: TGTGCCAGCAGTTTTGCGGGGCCCCGTGAGCAGTTCTTC.

This clonotype turned up a few times. A far larger clone is one nucleotide away, so this likely arose from a read error. J is TRBJ2-1 and V is TRBV28, with 7 bases aligning to TRBD2. V trimming: 0 bases; J trimming: 10 bases; junction bases outside the gene matches: 9. CDR1 and CDR2 (germline): MDHEN, SYDVKM. This CDR3 has 15 amino acids. The CDR3 nucleotides read TGTGCCAGCAGTTTATGGGGCGGGGGATCCTACGAGCAGTTCTTC. This gives the protein CASSLWGGGSYEQFF. Looking up the rest from reference TRBV28 and TRBJ2-1 gives the full variable domain: DVKVTQSSRYLVKRTGEKVFLECVQDMDHENMFWYRQDPGLGLRLIYFSYDVKMKEKGDIPEGYSVSREKKERFSLILESASTNQTSMYLCASSLWGGGSYEQFFGPGTRLTVL.

There are many counts of this clonotype. The V call is TRBV5-1, the J call TRBJ2-7; the D is unclear. V gave up 2 bases and J gave up 2 bases, with 14 bases separating them. The CDR3 sequence is 15 residues long. CDR1 and CDR2 from the germline V gene are SGHRS and YFSETQ. The CDR3 nucleotides are TGCGCCAGCAGCTTACACCGTATAGAAACCTACGAGCAGTACTTC. Translation gives CASSLHRIETYEQYF.

In the case of this clonotype: A far bigger clonotype differs at one base, so this is likely a read error. The genes are TRBV27 and TRBJ2-7, with TRBD2 matching 7 bases. Looked up from germline, CDR1 is MNHEY and CDR2 is SMNVEV (reference sequence). This CDR3 is built from 16 residues. V dropped 2 bases and J dropped 4; count of bases not matched to a gene: 11. The CDR3 loop reads CASSLMIWGGRYEQYF. CDR3 coding DNA: TGTGCCAGCAGTTTAATGATTTGGGGGGGAAGGTACGAGCAGTACTTC.

This chain's CDR3 is CASSFSPTGAIRNTIYF. The CDR3 nucleotides read TGTGCCAGCAGCTTCTCACCCACAGGGGCCATCCGAAACACCATATATTTT. The rearrangement links TRBV5-5 to TRBJ1-3, with 7 bases matching TRBD1. CDR1 SGHKS and CDR2 YYEKEE come from the germline V gene (reference sequence). V lost 2 bases and J lost 5; bases outside the gene matches: 13. The CDR3 sequence is 17 residues long. Complete variable domain (other parts from reference TRBV5-5 and TRBJ1-3): DAGVTQSPTHLIKTRGQQVTLRCSPISGHKSVSWYQQVLGQGPQFIFQYYEKEERGRGNFPDRFSARQFPNYSSELNVNALLLGDSALYLCASSFSPTGAIRNTIYFGEGSWLTVV.

This clonotype was counted at least ten times. V usage is TRBV25-1 and J usage is TRBJ1-1; possibly TRBD1 for D (5 bases). Germline V gene lookup returns CDR1 MGHDK and CDR2 SYGVNS. V lost 5 bases and J 4 bases, leaving 17 bases between the germline ends. This CDR3 comprises 15 residues. CDR3 protein: CASSPRPGDPTEAFF. The DNA for the CDR3 is TGTGCCAGCAGTCCACGTCCCGGGGACCCCACTGAAGCTTTCTTT.

This clonotype was counted at least ten times. The chain combines TRBV5-6 with TRBJ1-5; TRBD1 matches 12 bases. The germline V gene has CDR1 SGHDT and CDR2 YYEEEE. The CDR3 extends over 19 amino acids. V shed 2 bases and J 1 base; nucleotides not matched to a gene: 10. The CDR3 DNA sequence: TGTGCCAGCAGCTTTTTTACCGGGACAGGGGGCCGGAGCAATCAGCCCCAGCATTTT. It translates to CASSFFTGTGGRSNQPQHF.

Ten or more counts support this clonotype. The gene calls are TRBV7-8 and TRBJ1-5; no reliable D call. Germline CDR1 SGHVS, CDR2 FQNEAQ. Trimming took off 1 base at V and 6 bases at J, with 7 bases between the two ends. This CDR3 comprises 13 residues. The CDR3 reads CASSLGVGQPQHF. CDR3 nucleotide sequence: TGTGCCAGCAGCTTAGGCGTAGGTCAGCCCCAGCATTTT.

This clonotype was seen many times. The rearrangement links TRBV7-6 to TRBJ2-1, with 10 bases matching TRBD1. Germline loops: CDR1 SGHVS, CDR2 FNYEAQ. The CDR3 consists of 17 residues. J gave up 9 bases and V 4 bases, and 15 bases lay outside the gene matches. CDR3 protein: CASSSNPRTGGSGEQFF. The CDR3 DNA is TGTGCCAGCAGCTCAAACCCCAGGACAGGGGGTTCCGGTGAGCAGTTCTTC.

This clonotype was observed at least ten times. The rearrangement joins TRBV27 to TRBJ2-2, with D tentatively TRBD1 or TRBD2 (5 bases each). Germline V lookup: CDR1 MNHEY, CDR2 SMNVEV (reference sequence). Trimming cost V 5 bases and J 4 bases, with 17 bases left between them. The CDR3 covers 16 residues. CDR3 sequence: CASSPARGVVTGELFF. The CDR3 coding sequence is TGTGCCAGCAGTCCCGCCCGGGGCGTTGTCACCGGGGAGCTGTTTTTT.

At least ten counts were recorded for this clonotype. The CDR3 bases are TGTGCCAGCTCATCCCTTGGCAGGGGCAACACTGAAGCTTTCTTT. It yields the protein CASSSLGRGNTEAFF. The rearrangement links TRBV18 to TRBJ1-1; tentatively, D is TRBD1 (6 bases). Germline V gene lookup returns CDR1 KGHSH and CDR2 LQKENI. Trimming pared 5 bases from V and 2 bases from J, leaving 15 bases between. This CDR3 contains 15 residues.

The gene calls are TRBV6-2 or TRBV6-3 and TRBJ2-7; the D gene could be TRBD1 or TRBD2 (5 bases each). Per the germline V gene, CDR1 is MNHEY and CDR2 is SVGEGT. This CDR3 spans 15 amino acids. V gave up 7 bases and J gave up 2 bases, with 18 bases separating them. The CDR3, as DNA: TGTGCCAGCACTCCCCTTGGGGACGGCACCTACGAGCAGTACTTC. Protein sequence: CASTPLGDGTYEQYF.

Ten or more counts support this clonotype. The chain has TRBV7-9 and TRBJ1-5; D is unclear. Germline values: CDR1 SEHNR, CDR2 FQNEAQ (reference sequence). The CDR3 sequence is 13 residues long. The V and J ends lost 2 bases and 5 bases respectively, with 7 bases between them. This CDR3 is CASSLQPDQPQHF. The CDR3 DNA is TGTGCCAGCAGCTTACAACCCGATCAGCCCCAGCATTTT. The variable domain in full, completed from reference TRBV7-9 and TRBJ1-5, reads DTGVSQNPRHKITKRGQNVTFRCDPISEHNRLYWYRQTLGQGPEFLTYFQNEAQLEKSRLLSDRFSAERPKGSFSTLEIQRTEQGDSAMYLCASSLQPDQPQHFGDGTRLSIL.

This clonotype was recorded at least ten times. This chain connects TRBV6-2 or TRBV6-3 to TRBJ2-1; a possible D gene is TRBD2 (6 bases). The CDR3 covers 16 residues. V lost 0 bases and J 7 bases, leaving 16 bases between the germline ends. Germline values: CDR1 MNHEY, CDR2 SVGEGT. The chain's CDR3 is CASSYSGTPNKNEQFF. The CDR3 nucleotides are TGTGCCAGCAGTTACTCCGGGACTCCCAATAAGAATGAGCAGTTCTTC.

This clonotype was picked up many times. V is TRBV12-3 or TRBV12-4 and J is TRBJ2-1; no reliable D call. The CDR3 length is 11 residues. V was clipped by 6 bases and J by 8 bases, with 8 bases between them. The CDR3 DNA follows: TGTGCCAGCAGAACTACCTATGAGCAGTTCTTC. Protein: CASRTTYEQFF.

This clonotype was observed many times. The J gene is TRBJ1-5, the V gene TRBV19; 10 nucleotides match TRBD1. CDR3 length: 16 amino acids. The germline CDR1 and CDR2 sequences are LNHDA and SQIVND (reference sequence). With V trimmed by 3 bases and J by 6 bases, 8 bases remained unmatched. The CDR3 is CASSMDRGSPGQPQHF. The CDR3 DNA reads TGTGCCAGTAGTATGGACAGGGGGAGCCCAGGTCAGCCCCAGCATTTT.

In the case of this clonotype: At one boundary the junction diverges from the germline segment, which might be a read error. This rearrangement joins TRBV3-1 to TRBJ2-7; 8 positions agree with TRBD2. This CDR3 is 13 amino acids long. Germline CDR1 and CDR2: LGHDT and YNNKEL (reference sequence). Here the CDR3 DNA reads TGTGCCAGCAGCCCTACCCTTAGCGGGACTTACTCCTTC. Its protein is CASSPTLSGTYSF.

This clonotype showed up many times. V usage is TRBV29-1 and J usage is TRBJ2-7, with 7 bases matching TRBD1. The length of the CDR3 is 13 residues. Germline values: CDR1 SQVTM, CDR2 ANQGSEA. V lost 7 bases to trimming and J lost 0 bases; unmatched junction nucleotides: 6. The CDR3 DNA reads as TGCAGCGCCCCGACAGGGACCTCCTACGAGCAGTACTTC. This codes for CSAPTGTSYEQYF.

This clonotype has ten or more counts. The V call is TRBV11-2, the J call TRBJ2-2, with 8 bases lining up with TRBD2. Trimming removed 4 bases from V and 6 bases from J; junction bases left unmatched: 7. This CDR3 region has 15 residues. Germline assignment: CDR1 SGHAT and CDR2 FQNNGV. In DNA, the CDR3 is TGTGCCAGCAGCTACACAGCGGGAGTGGCCGGGGAGCTGTTTTTT. Translated, it gives CASSYTAGVAGELFF.

V usage is TRBV9 and J usage is TRBJ1-2; 7 bases match TRBD1. In germline, CDR1 is SGDLS, CDR2 YYNGEE. The CDR3 is 15 amino acids. With 3 bases clipped from V and 2 bases from J, the junction kept 7 bases outside the gene matches. This CDR3 reads CASSASPTGNYGYTF. The CDR3 coding sequence is TGTGCCAGCAGCGCATCCCCGACAGGGAACTATGGCTACACCTTC.

Turning to this clonotype: Given a much more abundant clone one base away, this may be a read error. This sequence joins TRBV19 and TRBJ2-5; D gene ambiguous. Germline loops: CDR1 LNHDA, CDR2 SQIVND (reference sequence). The CDR3 length is 14 residues. This chain's CDR3 is CASNIGGSQETQYF. CDR3 coding DNA: TGTGCCAGTAATATAGGCGGTAGCCAAGAGACCCAGTACTTC.